The clone carrying this TCR beta chain was seen once. Its antigen is currently unknown. This was the immunoSEQ v3.0 assay at survey level. Only in-frame clones appear in the TCRdb table, and some are missing; sequencing was by immunoSEQ multiplex PCR. The sample consists of about 29,000 clones, approximately 78% of them appearing once. This entry belongs to a study of long-term antiretroviral therapy in people with HIV. Whole-study results and caveats: Pre-ART clonal expansions dominated every time point's repertoire. On ART adherence, viral resistance or therapy changes, no data were available.

Germline V lookup: CDR1 WNHNN, CDR2 SYGVQD (reference sequence). The CDR3 is 16 residues long. After removal of 2 bases from V and 9 bases from J, the junction contained 10 bases not matched to a gene. Each donor had at least one pre-ART and at least two post-ART PBMC samples. This chain joins TRBV10-1 and TRBJ2-1; TRBD1 matches at 10 bases. Sample: unsorted PBMCs, taken 2.9 years after starting antiretroviral therapy. The clonotype comes from a man between 50 and 59 years old with HIV. CDR3 bases: TGCGCCAGCAGTGAGCTCTCGGGACAGGGGACGCCTGAGCAGTTCTTC. It translates to CASSELSGQGTPEQFF.